The 29 T cell receptor beta chains listed next were all sequenced from one sample in a study of shared clonotypes between healthy human individuals. TCRdb's table, derived via immunoSEQ multiplex PCR, lists solely in-frame clones and lacks some. This sample has about 1.1 million clones, with approximately 78% found just once. The sequencing input was memory CD4+ T cells from PBMCs. The subset was: CD45RA-negative fraction. These receptor sequences come from a man aged 18-30 years in good health. Some clones in this sample may be carry-over from other donors' samples.

This chain uses TRBV11-3 with TRBJ2-1, with 8 bases identical to TRBD2. J lost 0 bases, V lost 8 bases, and 3 bases had no gene match. The V gene's germline CDR1 is SGHNT and CDR2 YENEEA. The CDR3 is 14 residues long. In nucleotides, the CDR3 is TGTGCCAGCTCCAGCGGGAGCTCCTACAATGAGCAGTTCTTC. Its protein is CASSSGSSYNEQFF.

This chain joins TRBV29-1 and TRBJ2-5, with TRBD1 matching over 11 bases. The trim removed 6 bases at V and 5 bases at J, leaving 14 bases unmatched. Germline-derived CDR1 and CDR2 are SQVTM and ANQGSEA. The CDR3 covers 16 residues. CDR3: CSVSRGGGQGDETQYF. CDR3 nucleotide sequence: TGCAGCGTGTCCAGGGGAGGGGGACAGGGGGATGAGACCCAGTACTTC.

The chain recombines TRBV21-1 with TRBJ2-7. TRBV21-1 is an annotated pseudogene. CDR3 length equals 17 residues. The CDR3 region has the DNA TGTGCCAGCAGCAAAGGGTCCGGGGGACAAAAACCCTACGAGCAGTACTTC. Protein sequence: CASSKGSGGQKPYEQYF.

This clone was seen at least ten times. The gene calls are TRBV27 and TRBJ2-3; D remains unclear. Germline V gene lookup returns CDR1 MNHEY and CDR2 SMNVEV (reference sequence). Trimming took 4 bases from V and 2 from J, leaving 4 bases between them. The CDR3 runs to 12 residues. The CDR3, as DNA: TGTGCCAGCAGTTCCTACACAGATACGCAGTATTTT. Translation: CASSSYTDTQYF.

This clone is categorized as medium-sized. Other DNA sequences in the sample encode the same CDR3. The V gene is TRBV30, the J gene TRBJ1-1, with D maybe TRBD1 (5 bases). Germline assignment: CDR1 GTSNPN and CDR2 SVGIG (reference sequence). CDR3 length: 14 amino acids. V gave up 5 bases and J gave up 0 bases, with 13 bases separating them. The CDR3 nucleotides are TGTGCCTGGGAAACAGGCCTCATGAACACTGAAGCTTTCTTT. This gives the protein CAWETGLMNTEAFF.

The V call is TRBV9, the J call TRBJ2-3, with 9 bases fitting TRBD1. V dropped 3 bases and J dropped 1; count of bases not matched to a gene: 3. Germline V lookup: CDR1 SGDLS, CDR2 YYNGEE. The CDR3 contains 15 residues. The CDR3 sequence: CASSARTGGTDTQYF. CDR3 DNA sequence: TGTGCCAGCAGCGCAAGGACAGGGGGCACAGATACGCAGTATTTT.

The V call is TRBV19, the J call TRBJ1-2; tentative D call: TRBD1 (5 bases). Trimming shortened V by 2 bases and J by 7 bases, and 14 bases separated the two germline ends. Germline V gives CDR1 LNHDA, CDR2 SQIVND (reference sequence). This CDR3 has 14 amino acids. The DNA of the CDR3 is TGTGCCAGTAGTATATCCCAGGGTTTGCGTGGCTACACCTTC. Translating it yields CASSISQGLRGYTF.

A single count supports this clone. The chain joins TRBV7-8 to TRBJ1-2; 7 bases line up with TRBD1. The CDR3 contains 16 residues. Germline values: CDR1 SGHVS, CDR2 FQNEAQ. V was clipped by 4 bases and J by 2 bases; unmatched bases: 10. CDR3 in DNA: TGTGCCAGCAGCTCCCTGGCAGGGGGTGGGAACTATGGCTACACCTTC. Protein: CASSSLAGGGNYGYTF.

This clone was observed a single time. The chain joins TRBV7-9 to TRBJ2-1; D is possibly TRBD1 or TRBD2 (6 bases each). V lost 6 bases and J 8 bases, leaving 20 bases between the germline ends. The CDR3 spans 15 residues. Germline assignment: CDR1 SEHNR and CDR2 FQNEAQ (reference sequence). The CDR3 loop reads CASSLTRGLMDEQFF. In DNA form, the CDR3 reads TGTGCCAGCAGTCTAACCCGGGGGCTGATGGATGAGCAGTTCTTC.

This sequence joins TRBV28 and TRBJ1-1; D unresolved. Germline CDR1 reads MDHEN; CDR2 reads SYDVKM. V was clipped by 1 base and J by 5 bases, with 8 bases between them. CDR3 length: 13 residues. The chain's CDR3 is CASSLLRRTEAFF. The CDR3, as DNA: TGTGCCAGCAGTTTATTGAGACGGACTGAAGCTTTCTTT.

With respect to this clone: Other DNA sequences in this specimen translate into the identical CDR3. V gene TRBV29-1 combines with J gene TRBJ2-7; 9 bases map to TRBD2. V shed 4 bases and J 2 bases; nucleotides not matched to a gene: 3. The CDR3 runs to 13 residues. Germline V CDR1 and CDR2: SQVTM, ANQGSEA. In DNA, the CDR3 is TGCAGCGTTGTGGCGGGAGGGACCTACGAGCAGTACTTC. This codes for CSVVAGGTYEQYF.

This clone was observed once. The chain links TRBV7-2 to TRBJ2-2; 8 bases match TRBD2. Trimming took 0 bases from V and 1 from J; bases not matched to a gene: 1. The CDR3 extends over 16 amino acids. The germline gives CDR1 SGHTA, CDR2 FQGNSA. CDR3 amino acids: CASSLAGTRNTGELFF. The CDR3 DNA sequence: TGTGCCAGCAGCTTAGCGGGGACTAGGAACACCGGGGAGCTGTTTTTT.

The CDR3 loop is CASSFRDRSNQPQHF. The CDR3 DNA sequence: TGTGCCAGCAGTTTTAGGGACAGGAGCAATCAGCCCCAGCATTTT. V usage is TRBV28 and J usage is TRBJ1-5; TRBD1 agrees at 8 bases. CDR3 length: 15 residues. The J segment lost 1 base and the V segment lost 3 bases, leaving 2 bases of the junction unmatched. Germline CDR1 MDHEN, CDR2 SYDVKM.

Note on this clone: In the same sample, other DNA sequences code for this CDR3. The chain recombines TRBV10-2 with TRBJ2-5; TRBD2 aligns across 7 bases. The end of the DNA fits TRBJ2-7 better, so the J call may be wrong. Germline CDR1 WSHSY, CDR2 SAAADI. The CDR3 is 16 residues long. The CDR3 region is CASSPLGGLAEYEQYF. The CDR3 bases are TGCGCCAGCAGTCCACTCGGTGGTCTAGCGGAATACGAGCAGTACTTC.

V usage is TRBV7-7 and J usage is TRBJ2-3; D might be TRBD1 (7 bases). Germline lookup yields CDR1 SSHAT and CDR2 FNYEAQ (reference sequence). The CDR3 has 16 amino acids. Trimming cost V 1 base and J 4 bases, with 15 bases left between them. This CDR3 reads CASSLGAGGPSDTQYF. In DNA, the CDR3 is TGTGCCAGCAGCTTAGGGGCAGGGGGGCCGTCAGATACGCAGTATTTT.

A note on this clone: The identical CDR3 is also encoded by other nucleotide sequences in the sample. This rearrangement joins TRBV18 to TRBJ1-2, with D possibly TRBD1 on 5 matching bases. The CDR3 is 12 residues long. The V and J ends lost 4 bases and 2 bases respectively, with 5 bases between them. Germline loops: CDR1 KGHSH, CDR2 LQKENI. The CDR3 spells CASSRGNYGYTF. CDR3 nucleotides: TGTGCCAGCTCACGGGGCAACTATGGCTACACCTTC.

The chain is built from TRBV7-3 and TRBJ2-2; D call uncertain. The germline V gene encodes CDR1 SGHTA and CDR2 FQGTGA. The ends were cut back, 5 bases at V and 7 bases at J, with 14 bases in the middle. The CDR3 has 14 residues. As DNA, the CDR3 is TGTGCCAGCAGCCCGCTATTTCAGCTCGGGGAGCTGTTTTTT. This encodes CASSPLFQLGELFF.

This chain joins TRBV6-1 and TRBJ2-4; no definite D call. The CDR3 extends over 15 amino acids. CDR1 MNHNS and CDR2 SASEGT come from the germline V gene. The V and J ends lost 6 bases and 0 bases respectively, with 12 bases between them. The CDR3 region is CASRTWVLAKNIQYF. The DNA of the CDR3 is TGTGCCAGCAGAACTTGGGTCCTAGCCAAAAACATTCAGTACTTC.

The sample holds many counts of this clone. The V and J genes are TRBV19 and TRBJ1-2, with D unclear. Trimming removed 5 bases from V and 4 bases from J, with 17 bases in between. Germline values: CDR1 LNHDA, CDR2 SQIVND (reference sequence). This CDR3 is built from 15 residues. CDR3 nucleotides: TGTGCCAGTAGTTCGAGACGGGTATGGAGCTATGGCTACACCTTC. Its protein is CASSSRRVWSYGYTF.

This clone occurred a few times. The gene calls are TRBV11-2 and TRBJ1-1; D remains ambiguous. CDR1 SGHAT and CDR2 FQNNGV come from the germline V gene. The CDR3 has 13 amino acids. V lost 9 bases to trimming and J lost 3 bases, with 14 bases between them. This CDR3 is CASKPQRDTEAFF. The CDR3 coding sequence is TGTGCCAGTAAACCGCAAAGGGACACTGAAGCTTTCTTT.

The CDR3 loop reads CASSYAAGQTEAFF. CDR3 nucleotide sequence: TGTGCCAGCAGTTATGCCGCAGGGCAAACTGAAGCTTTCTTT. The chain is built from TRBV28 and TRBJ1-1; possibly TRBD1 for D (5 bases). V dropped 4 bases and J dropped 5 bases, with 14 bases sitting between them. The CDR3 has 14 amino acids. Germline V gene sequence: CDR1 MDHEN, CDR2 SYDVKM.

The rearrangement uses TRBV27 and TRBJ2-1; 8 bases agree with TRBD1. The germline V gene has CDR1 MNHEY and CDR2 SMNVEV (reference sequence). The CDR3 extends over 15 amino acids. V lost 1 base, J lost 4 bases, and 3 bases stayed unmatched. CDR3 in DNA: TGTGCCAGCAGTTTATATGGGACAGGATACAATGAGCAGTTCTTC. As protein: CASSLYGTGYNEQFF.

The genes are TRBV2 and TRBJ1-1; D gene ambiguous. V lost 4 bases and J lost 6, with 12 bases in between. The CDR3 extends over 13 amino acids. CDR1 SNHLY and CDR2 FYNNEI come from the germline V gene. The CDR3 DNA reads TGTGCCAGCAGTGTTGAGAGTTACCCTGAAGCTTTCTTT. Translating it yields CASSVESYPEAFF.

This clone was found once. It is unclear where the CDR3 begins or ends on the DNA, so no DNA is shown, and the CDR3 is as TCRdb lists it. V and J are TRBV9 and TRBJ2-1; the table gives TRBD2 as D, unverified against the DNA. Germline V gene sequence: CDR1 SGDLS, CDR2 YYNGEE. The CDR3 length is 15 residues, termini included. The CDR3 sequence: CASSVASGTYNEQLF.

The chain employs TRBV6-1 and TRBJ1-5, with TRBD1 identical over 9 bases. Per the germline V gene, CDR1 is MNHNS and CDR2 is SASEGT. V lost 5 bases to trimming and J lost 7 bases; unmatched junction nucleotides: 6. This CDR3 is built from 14 residues. The CDR3 coding sequence is TGTGCCAGCAGTATCGGACAGGGGAAGCAGCCCCAGCATTTT. This translates into CASSIGQGKQPQHF.

The V call is TRBV19, the J call TRBJ1-5, with TRBD1 identical over 8 bases. Germline loops: CDR1 LNHDA, CDR2 SQIVND (reference sequence). There are 15 residues in the CDR3. The V gene end was trimmed by 9 bases and the J gene end by 5 bases; junction bases not matched to a gene: 12. CDR3 coding DNA: TGTGCCAGCAGGAGAGTCACAGGGGGTCATCAGCCCCAGCATTTT. Protein: CASRRVTGGHQPQHF.

V usage is TRBV18 and J usage is TRBJ2-3, with D possibly called TRBD1 or TRBD2 (7 bases each). Trimming stripped 7 bases from V and 4 bases from J, with 15 bases between. The CDR3 extends over 14 amino acids. CDR1 and CDR2 from the germline V gene are KGHSH and LQKENI. CDR3 coding DNA: TGTGCCAGCTTATCGACAGGGAGGGCAGATACGCAGTATTTT. Protein: CASLSTGRADTQYF.

The chain employs TRBV7-9 and TRBJ1-1, with 7 bases identical to TRBD1. CDR1 SEHNR and CDR2 FQNEAQ come from the germline V gene (reference sequence). This CDR3 is built from 14 residues. With 5 bases clipped from V and 1 base from J, the junction kept 4 bases outside the gene matches. CDR3 nucleotide sequence: TGTGCCAGCAGCCAATGGGACAGGAACACTGAAGCTTTCTTT. This translates into CASSQWDRNTEAFF.

This clone has a count of ten or more. The V gene is TRBV28, the J gene TRBJ2-7, with 8 bases aligning to TRBD1. The V and J ends lost 1 base and 4 bases, in that order; junction bases with no gene match: 6. This CDR3 is built from 15 residues. CDR1 and CDR2 (germline): MDHEN, SYDVKM. The CDR3 nucleotides are TGTGCCAGCAGTTTATTCACAGGGGGACTTTACGAGCAGTACTTC. It yields the protein CASSLFTGGLYEQYF.